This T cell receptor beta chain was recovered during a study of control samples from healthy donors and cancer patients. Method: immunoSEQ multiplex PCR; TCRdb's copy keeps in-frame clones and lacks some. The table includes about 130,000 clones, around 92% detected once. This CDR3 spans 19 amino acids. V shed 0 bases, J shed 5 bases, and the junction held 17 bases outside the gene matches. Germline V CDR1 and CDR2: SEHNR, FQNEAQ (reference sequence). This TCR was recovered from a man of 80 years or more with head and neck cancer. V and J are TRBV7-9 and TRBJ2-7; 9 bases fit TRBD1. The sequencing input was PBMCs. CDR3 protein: CASSLAYRTTGGWSHEQYF. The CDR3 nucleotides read TGTGCCAGCAGCTTAGCGTATCGAACAACAGGGGGCTGGAGCCACGAGCAGTACTTC.